This TCR beta chain was profiled in a study of blood T cell repertoires in COVID-19. TCRdb keeps only in-frame clones here, not all; method: immunoSEQ multiplex PCR. The sample has approximately 240,000 clones; around 80% are singletons. The source is a human donor in a cohort sampled during active COVID-19. The source material was peripheral blood.

The CDR3 sequence is CASRSEEYYGYTF. The CDR3 coding sequence is TGTGCCAGCAGGTCCGAGGAGTACTATGGCTACACCTTC. The chain employs TRBV27 and TRBJ1-2, with no clear D. V lost 6 bases to trimming and J lost 3 bases, with 11 bases between them. This CDR3 comprises 13 residues. CDR1 MNHEY and CDR2 SMNVEV come from the germline V gene (reference sequence).